The 16 T cell receptor beta chains presented below share a single source sample, sequenced in a study of blood T cell repertoires in COVID-19. Profiling relied on immunoSEQ multiplex PCR, and the TCRdb table lists in-frame clones only, not all of them. The table has around 460,000 clones, about 90% seen once; the top ten hold 0.65% to 1%. The source material was peripheral blood. These receptors were collected from a young man with COVID-19, enrolled during active disease.

This clone was seen ten or more times. Here the CDR3 reads CASSLSADRGYYGYTF. For the CDR3, the DNA is TGTGCCAGCAGTTTATCGGCGGACAGGGGTTACTATGGCTACACCTTC. This chain uses TRBV27 with TRBJ1-2, with 9 bases aligning to TRBD1. Looked up from germline, CDR1 is MNHEY and CDR2 is SMNVEV (reference sequence). Trimming at V came to 0 bases and at J to 3 bases, leaving 5 bases not matched to a gene. The CDR3 totals 16 residues.

This chain uses TRBV7-5 with TRBJ2-7; the table assigns TRBD2, which was not confirmed against the DNA. TRBV7-5 is a pseudogene. This CDR3 is 14 amino acids long. The CDR3 nucleotides are TGTGTCAGAACCTGCGGGTCTAGCCGTTACGAGCAGTACTTC. This codes for CVRTCGSSRYEQYF.

The chain employs TRBV18 and TRBJ2-1, with 7 bases matching TRBD1. Germline V gene lookup returns CDR1 KGHSH and CDR2 LQKENI. The ends lost 6 bases at V and 0 bases at J; junction bases unmatched: 8. CDR3 length: 16 residues. The CDR3 here is CASSQDRLSSYNEQFF. CDR3 coding DNA: TGTGCCAGCTCCCAGGACAGGCTGAGCTCCTACAATGAGCAGTTCTTC.

The chain has TRBV11-2 and TRBJ2-2, with a possible D match to TRBD2 (5 bases). Trimming took 5 bases from V and 5 from J, leaving 12 bases between them. Germline V gene lookup returns CDR1 SGHAT and CDR2 FQNNGV. The CDR3 loop spans 14 amino acids. The CDR3 loop reads CASSIGGRTGELFF. For the CDR3, the DNA is TGTGCCAGCAGCATCGGAGGAAGGACCGGGGAGCTGTTTTTT.

The rearrangement uses TRBV2 and TRBJ2-1, with D maybe TRBD2 (5 bases). This CDR3 is 13 amino acids long. Germline-derived CDR1 and CDR2 are SNHLY and FYNNEI. The germline V and J ends were trimmed by 1 base and 5 bases, with 6 bases remaining between them. The CDR3 nucleotides read TGTGCCAGCAGTGAAGTACTAGACAATGAGCAGTTCTTC. Translation: CASSEVLDNEQFF.

For this clone: Distinct nucleotide sequences in the sample also encode this CDR3. J is TRBJ1-1 and V is TRBV12-3 or TRBV12-4; D remains ambiguous. The CDR3 has 12 amino acids. Trimming shortened V by 2 bases and J by 4 bases, and 5 bases separated the two germline ends. CDR3 nucleotide sequence: TGTGCCAGCAGTTTAAGCGGCACTGAAGCTTTCTTT. It encodes CASSLSGTEAFF.

The CDR3 bases are TGTGCCAGCAGGGGGACAGGCTTTTCACACTACACCTTC. It is translated as CASRGTGFSHYTF. The genes are TRBV2 and TRBJ1-2; 8 nucleotides match TRBD1. The CDR3 has 13 residues. Per germline, CDR1 SNHLY and CDR2 FYNNEI. V trimming: 6 bases; J trimming: 10 bases; junction bases outside the gene matches: 10.

This clone was counted a single time. Different DNA sequences within this sample yield the same CDR3. The gene calls are TRBV9 and TRBJ2-7, with 10 positions matching TRBD2. Germline V gene sequence: CDR1 SGDLS, CDR2 YYNGEE. CDR3 length: 15 residues. Trimming at V came to 2 bases and at J to 2 bases, leaving 4 bases not matched to a gene. CDR3 coding DNA: TGTGCCAGCAGCGTCGAAGCGGGAGGGGCCTACGAGCAGTACTTC. As protein: CASSVEAGGAYEQYF.

The CDR3 DNA sequence: TGTGCCAGCAGTGTGACGGAGTCAAATGAAAAACTGTTTTTT. It encodes CASSVTESNEKLFF. The chain combines TRBV27 with TRBJ1-4; no firm D call. Germline-derived CDR1 and CDR2 are MNHEY and SMNVEV (reference sequence). V was pared by 5 bases and J by 5 bases, with 12 bases between. This CDR3 spans 14 amino acids.

The rearrangement links TRBV5-4 to TRBJ2-2; a possible D gene is TRBD1 (5 bases). The V end was cut by 0 bases, the J end by 3 bases, with 9 bases between. This CDR3 comprises 15 residues. Germline lookup yields CDR1 SGHNT and CDR2 YYREEE (reference sequence). The CDR3 is CASSLGRADTGELFF. In DNA, the CDR3 is TGTGCCAGCAGCTTGGGCAGGGCCGACACCGGGGAGCTGTTTTTT.

This clone was seen only once. The V and J genes are TRBV5-4 and TRBJ2-3; 7 nucleotides match TRBD2. Trimming at V came to 0 bases and at J to 2 bases, leaving 3 bases not matched to a gene. CDR1 and CDR2 (germline): SGHNT, YYREEE (reference sequence). The CDR3 loop spans 15 amino acids. The CDR3 nucleotides are TGTGCCAGCAGCTTGGTTGCGGGAGCCACAGATACGCAGTATTTT. Its translation is CASSLVAGATDTQYF. The entire variable domain, with the rest obtained from reference TRBV5-4 and TRBJ2-3, is as follows: ETGVTQSPTHLIKTRGQQVTLRCSSQSGHNTVSWYQQALGQGPQFIFQYYREEENGRGNFPPRFSGLQFPNYSSELNVNALELDDSALYLCASSLVAGATDTQYFGPGTRLTVL.

The rearrangement uses TRBV11-3 and TRBJ2-3, with 13 bases aligning to TRBD2. Looked up from germline, CDR1 is SGHNT and CDR2 is YENEEA. The CDR3 is made up of 20 amino acids. With 6 bases clipped from V and 0 bases from J, the junction kept 15 bases outside the gene matches. The CDR3 here is CASSKRTSGSHLPSTDTQYF. Written as DNA, the CDR3 is TGTGCCAGCAGTAAACGGACTAGCGGGAGTCATCTACCTAGCACAGATACGCAGTATTTT.

The J gene is TRBJ2-7, the V gene TRBV4-1; D remains unclear. Per the germline V gene, CDR1 is MGHRA and CDR2 is YSYEKL. The germline V and J ends were trimmed by 0 bases and 7 bases, with 10 bases remaining between them. This CDR3 contains 13 residues. CDR3 in amino acids: CASSQDLAWEQYF. The CDR3 coding sequence is TGCGCCAGCAGCCAAGATCTGGCATGGGAGCAGTACTTC.

This clone was seen just once. The rearrangement joins TRBV12-5 to TRBJ1-2; 7 positions agree with TRBD1. J was trimmed by 6 bases and V by 11 bases; bases with no gene match: 6. The CDR3 is 11 residues long. CDR1 and CDR2 from the germline V gene are LGHNT and FRNRAP. The CDR3 sequence: CAGDTGDGYTF. In nucleotides, the CDR3 is TGTGCTGGTGATACAGGGGATGGCTACACCTTC.

V gene TRBV5-6 combines with J gene TRBJ1-3, with 10 bases that match TRBD1. Losses at the gene ends were 2 bases for V and 2 bases for J; bases not matched to a gene: 1. This CDR3 is 15 amino acids long. CDR1 is SGHDT, CDR2 YYEEEE, per germline. The CDR3 nucleotides are TGTGCCAGCAGCTTCGGGACAGGGGCTGGAAACACCATATATTTT. This encodes CASSFGTGAGNTIYF.

Only a few counts were recorded for this clone. The chain links TRBV14 to TRBJ1-1; no definite D call. There are 13 residues in the CDR3. The V end was cut by 5 bases, the J end by 6 bases, with 13 bases between. CDR1 and CDR2 from the germline V gene are SGHDN and FVKESK. CDR3 sequence reads: CASSSHPTAEAFF. The CDR3 bases are TGTGCCAGCAGCTCCCACCCTACCGCTGAAGCTTTCTTT.